The clone carrying this T cell receptor beta chain showed up just once. Its antigen is still unknown. The entry originates in a study of OX40 agonist ivuxolimab in advanced cancers. Study-wide findings and caveats: Patients who responded partially at 0.1-3.0 mg/kg showed clonal expansion ranking among the lowest.

Libraries were prepared by immunoSEQ multiplex PCR; TCRdb keeps only in-frame clonotypes and omits some of them. The sample shows under 100,000 clones, roughly 90% of them seen only once. The TCR originated in an adult with an advanced solid tumor such as melanoma, head and neck, liver or kidney cancer. The starting material was CD4+ or CD8+ T cells sorted from blood, obtained in a trial of the OX40 agonist ivuxolimab.

This CDR3 is CASRHDDRYSGELFF. CDR3 DNA: TGTGCCAGTAGACATGACGACAGGTACTCCGGGGAGCTGTTTTTT. The chain uses TRBV19 and TRBJ2-2, with a tentative D call TRBD1 (6 bases). CDR1 LNHDA and CDR2 SQIVND come from the germline V gene (reference sequence). The CDR3 has 15 amino acids. V was trimmed by 6 bases and J by 6 bases, leaving 17 bases between them. Full variable domain (remainder filled in from reference TRBV19 and TRBJ2-2): DGGITQSPKYLFRKEGQNVTLSCEQNLNHDAMYWYRQDPGQGLRLIYYSQIVNDFQKGDIAEGYSVSREKKESFPLTVTSAQKNPTAFYLCASRHDDRYSGELFFGEGSRLTVL.